The 30 T cell receptor beta chains below all came from one sample that was sequenced in a study of cytomegalovirus exposure and HLA in healthy donors. The repertoire was sequenced with immunoSEQ multiplex PCR; TCRdb's copy has only in-frame clones and lacks some. The sample records a few hundred thousand clones, approximately 91% being singletons. Sequencing input: PBMCs. Receptors were obtained from a man in his thirties or forties in good health and CMV-seronegative.

In this sample, this clone turned up a few times. The CDR3 nucleotides are TGTGCCACCAGCAGAGACAGGTCGAATTCACCCCTCCACTTT. Encoded protein: CATSRDRSNSPLHF. The chain recombines TRBV15 with TRBJ1-6; D is ambiguous. Trimming stripped 0 bases from V and 7 bases from J, with 7 bases between. In germline, CDR1 is LNHNV, CDR2 YYDKDF (reference sequence). This CDR3 spans 14 amino acids.

The V and J genes are TRBV18 and TRBJ2-5, with D perhaps TRBD2 (6 bases). Trimming took off 0 bases at V and 5 bases at J, with 10 bases between the two ends. The CDR3 runs 14 residues. The germline gives CDR1 KGHSH, CDR2 LQKENI. CDR3 amino acids: CASSPPTRRETQYF. CDR3 DNA: TGTGCCAGCTCACCACCGACTAGACGGGAGACCCAGTACTTC. Looking up the rest from reference TRBV18 and TRBJ2-5 gives the full variable domain: NAGVMQNPRHLVRRRGQEARLRCSPMKGHSHVYWYRQLPEEGLKFMVYLQKENIIDESGMPKERFSAEFPKEGPSILRIQQVVRGDSAAYFCASSPPTRRETQYFGPGTRLLVL.

The V and J genes are TRBV11-2 and TRBJ2-1; 15 nucleotides agree with TRBD2. J was trimmed by 9 bases and V by 8 bases; bases with no gene match: 14. CDR3 size: 17 residues. Germline CDR1 reads SGHAT; CDR2 reads FQNNGV. Here the CDR3 reads CASLLRGLAGGSGEQFF. CDR3 nucleotide sequence: TGTGCCAGCCTCCTCAGGGGACTAGCGGGGGGAAGTGGTGAGCAGTTCTTC.

V and J are TRBV5-1 and TRBJ2-7; D perhaps matches TRBD1 (6 bases). V was cut by 4 bases and J by 1 base, with 9 bases left in between. The CDR3 is 13 amino acids. Germline V CDR1 and CDR2: SGHRS, YFSETQ. The CDR3 DNA sequence: TGCGCCAGCAGCATAGGACAGTCCTACGAGCAGTACTTC. Translated, it gives CASSIGQSYEQYF.

CDR3 DNA: TGTGCCAGCAGGCGGGACCGAGTGGGTGAAAAACTGTTTTTT. Its protein product is CASRRDRVGEKLFF. The J gene is TRBJ1-4, the V gene TRBV27, with D perhaps matching TRBD1 (5 bases). CDR3 length: 14 residues. The V and J ends lost 6 bases and 7 bases respectively, with 15 bases between them. Germline V gene sequence: CDR1 MNHEY, CDR2 SMNVEV (reference sequence).

V gene TRBV6-6 combines with J gene TRBJ2-5; the match to TRBD2 covers 10 bases. Germline V CDR1 and CDR2: MNHNY, SVGAGI (reference sequence). V was pared by 4 bases and J by 5 bases, with 10 bases of the junction left unmatched. CDR3 size: 16 residues. The CDR3 DNA sequence: TGTGCCAGCAGTTCCCGAGCGGGGGGGCCACGGGAGACCCAGTACTTC. Its protein is CASSSRAGGPRETQYF.

V usage is TRBV19 and J usage is TRBJ1-2; D gene uncertain. The length of the CDR3 is 13 residues. V was shortened by 3 bases and J by 2 bases, with 7 bases between the two germline ends. CDR1 is LNHDA, CDR2 SQIVND, per germline (reference sequence). CDR3 nucleotide sequence: TGTGCCAGTAGTATCGAGGTGAACTATGGCTACACCTTC. It codes for CASSIEVNYGYTF. Using reference TRBV19 and TRBJ1-2 for the parts outside the CDR3, the full variable domain is DGGITQSPKYLFRKEGQNVTLSCEQNLNHDAMYWYRQDPGQGLRLIYYSQIVNDFQKGDIAEGYSVSREKKESFPLTVTSAQKNPTAFYLCASSIEVNYGYTFGSGTRLTVV.

The chain recombines TRBV5-4 with TRBJ2-7; 7 nucleotides align to TRBD1. The J segment lost 5 bases and the V segment lost 3 bases, leaving 8 bases of the junction unmatched. The length of the CDR3 is 14 residues. CDR1 SGHNT and CDR2 YYREEE come from the germline V gene (reference sequence). CDR3: CASSWAGGTNEQYF. The CDR3 coding sequence is TGTGCCAGCAGCTGGGCAGGGGGAACAAACGAGCAGTACTTC.

V and J are TRBV9 and TRBJ1-1; D may be TRBD1 (5 bases). Trimming pared 0 bases from V and 3 bases from J, leaving 9 bases between. Germline CDR1 SGDLS, CDR2 YYNGEE. This CDR3 contains 14 residues. CDR3 coding DNA: TGTGCCAGCAGCGTAGTTGGGGGGTACACTGAAGCTTTCTTT. Amino acids: CASSVVGGYTEAFF.

The chain carries TRBV7-2 and TRBJ2-3; no reliable D call. The germline CDR1 and CDR2 sequences are SGHTA and FQGNSA. The CDR3 runs 13 residues. With 5 bases removed from V and 3 bases from J, the gap between germline ends came to 9 bases. The CDR3 coding sequence is TGTGCCAGCAGCAACCCCGGGACAGATACGCAGTATTTT. It is translated as CASSNPGTDTQYF.

This clone was counted once. The chain links TRBV29-1 to TRBJ2-3; perhaps TRBD1 as D (6 bases). Germline V gene data show CDR1 as SQVTM and CDR2 as ANQGSEA. The V end lost 6 bases, the J end lost 2 bases, and 15 bases lay between the germline ends. This CDR3 is built from 14 residues. The CDR3 spells CSVRVGAVTDTQYF. The CDR3 bases are TGCAGCGTAAGAGTGGGGGCGGTCACAGATACGCAGTATTTT.

V usage is TRBV5-1 and J usage is TRBJ2-3; 8 nucleotides match TRBD1. The CDR3 has 14 amino acids. With 5 bases clipped from V and 6 bases from J, the junction kept 8 bases outside the gene matches. Germline V gene sequence: CDR1 SGHRS, CDR2 YFSETQ. The DNA for the CDR3 is TGCGCCAGCAGTTACCGGGACAGGCCCGATACGCAGTATTTT. Translated, it gives CASSYRDRPDTQYF.

The gene calls are TRBV5-6 and TRBJ1-5; D is unresolved. Trimming cost V 2 bases and J 0 bases, with 12 bases left between them. The CDR3 runs 16 residues. The germline V gene has CDR1 SGHDT and CDR2 YYEEEE. CDR3 DNA: TGTGCCAGCAGCTTACGAGACTCCGATAGCAATCAGCCCCAGCATTTT. It yields the protein CASSLRDSDSNQPQHF.

CDR3 region: CASSTGQGAPGQPQHF. For the CDR3, the DNA is TGTGCCAGTAGTACAGGACAGGGGGCGCCTGGTCAGCCCCAGCATTTT. This sequence joins TRBV19 and TRBJ1-5; TRBD1 matches at 11 bases. The germline gives CDR1 LNHDA, CDR2 SQIVND (reference sequence). The CDR3 is 16 amino acids. V gave up 4 bases and J gave up 6 bases; unmatched junction bases: 8.

The genes are TRBV4-3 and TRBJ2-2; 14 bases agree with TRBD2. V was pared by 1 base and J by 1 base, with 2 bases of the junction left unmatched. CDR1 LGHNA and CDR2 YSLEER come from the germline V gene. The CDR3 consists of 18 residues. The CDR3 region has the DNA TGCGCCAGCAGCCAAGGGACTAGCGGGGGGCAGAACACCGGGGAGCTGTTTTTT. The encoded protein is CASSQGTSGGQNTGELFF.

This chain links TRBV4-3 with TRBJ2-3, with a possible D match to TRBD2 (5 bases). This CDR3 contains 18 residues. V dropped 0 bases and J dropped 0 bases, with 16 bases sitting between them. CDR1 is LGHNA, CDR2 YSLEER, per germline. The chain's CDR3 is CASSQDMRSGASTDTQYF. Here the CDR3 DNA reads TGCGCCAGCAGCCAAGATATGAGGAGCGGCGCTAGCACAGATACGCAGTATTTT.

The chain has TRBV9 and TRBJ1-6; D unclear. Per germline, CDR1 SGDLS and CDR2 YYNGEE. Trimming pared 6 bases from V and 8 bases from J, leaving 15 bases between. The CDR3 is 14 residues long. CDR3 protein: CASTGGQSDSPLHF. The CDR3 DNA reads as TGTGCCAGCACCGGCGGGCAGTCGGATTCACCCCTCCACTTT.

The chain joins TRBV9 to TRBJ2-1; 16 positions match TRBD2. The CDR3 loop spans 15 amino acids. J lost 6 bases, V lost 5 bases, and 2 bases had no gene match. Germline V CDR1 and CDR2: SGDLS, YYNGEE. As DNA, the CDR3 is TGTGCCAGCAGAGGGACTAGCGGGGGGGCCAATGAGCAGTTCTTC. Translating it yields CASRGTSGGANEQFF.

V gene TRBV5-8 combines with J gene TRBJ2-3; 8 bases match TRBD1. This CDR3 has 14 amino acids. Germline V gene data show CDR1 as SGHTS and CDR2 as YDEGEE. V shed 3 bases, J shed 4 bases, and the junction held 4 bases outside the gene matches. The CDR3 reads CASSYLTGADTQYF. DNA for the CDR3: TGTGCCAGCAGCTACCTGACAGGGGCAGATACGCAGTATTTT.

This clone has a handful of counts. The genes are TRBV5-7 and TRBJ2-7, with 9 positions matching TRBD1. TRBV5-7 carries the ORF label, with uncertain function. The V segment lost 4 bases and the J segment 6 bases; nucleotides outside the gene matches: 11. The CDR3 runs to 15 residues. The CDR3 nucleotides read TGTGCCAGCAGCGCCCGGGACAGGGTCTTCGGCGAGCAGTACTTC. Its protein product is CASSARDRVFGEQYF.

This clone was seen a single time. In DNA, the CDR3 is TGTGCCAGCAGTTCCGCGAGGGTCCTCTACGAGCAGTACTTC. It codes for CASSSARVLYEQYF. V usage is TRBV6-6 and J usage is TRBJ2-5, with D possibly being TRBD2 (5 bases). The closer fit of TRBJ2-7 to the DNA end suggests the J call may be wrong. Germline V gene data show CDR1 as MNHNY and CDR2 as SVGAGI (reference sequence). The CDR3 consists of 14 residues.

This clone was recorded once. V is TRBV5-6 and J is TRBJ2-2; TRBD1 is a possible D gene (6 bases). Trimming stripped 0 bases from V and 3 bases from J, with 6 bases between. The CDR3 spans 14 residues. Germline assignment: CDR1 SGHDT and CDR2 YYEEEE. As DNA, the CDR3 is TGTGCCAGCAGCTTGGCAGGGGACACCGGGGAGCTGTTTTTT. Translated: CASSLAGDTGELFF.

This sequence joins TRBV7-9 and TRBJ2-7; tentatively, D is TRBD1 (5 bases). Germline V lookup: CDR1 SEHNR, CDR2 FQNEAQ (reference sequence). This CDR3 spans 14 amino acids. The ends were cut back, 5 bases at V and 1 base at J, with 12 bases in the middle. This CDR3 reads CASSLRQKSYEQYF. CDR3 coding DNA: TGTGCCAGCAGCCTACGACAGAAATCCTACGAGCAGTACTTC.

The chain employs TRBV15 and TRBJ1-2, with 10 bases matching TRBD1. Losses at the gene ends were 6 bases for V and 5 bases for J; bases not matched to a gene: 9. Looked up from germline, CDR1 is LNHNV and CDR2 is YYDKDF (reference sequence). CDR3 length: 15 residues. The CDR3 coding sequence is TGTGCCACCAGATCCCATGGACAGGGGGTTTATGGCTACACCTTC. Its protein product is CATRSHGQGVYGYTF.

This chain connects TRBV6-5 to TRBJ1-5, with D maybe TRBD1 (5 bases). Deletions cut 2 bases from V and 0 bases from J, with 8 bases between. The CDR3 runs to 15 residues. Germline V CDR1 and CDR2: MNHEY, SVGAGI. The chain's CDR3 is CASSYGGNSNQPQHF. DNA of the CDR3: TGTGCCAGCAGTTACGGGGGGAATAGCAATCAGCCCCAGCATTTT.

The genes are TRBV4-2 and TRBJ1-1; a weak D match, TRBD1 (5 bases). The CDR3 consists of 16 residues. V lost 5 bases to trimming and J lost 1 base, with 17 bases between them. Germline CDR1 is LGHNA and CDR2 is YNFKEQ. This CDR3 is CASSKDILQRNTEAFF. CDR3 nucleotide sequence: TGTGCCAGCAGCAAGGACATCCTACAAAGGAACACTGAAGCTTTCTTT.

Only one count was recorded for this clone. The genes are TRBV5-6 and TRBJ1-1; TRBD1 matches 9 bases. V shed 0 bases, J shed 2 bases, and the junction held 2 bases outside the gene matches. The CDR3 length is 15 residues. Germline V gene sequence: CDR1 SGHDT, CDR2 YYEEEE. CDR3 in DNA: TGTGCCAGCAGCTTGGGGGACAGGGTTAACACTGAAGCTTTCTTT. Amino acids: CASSLGDRVNTEAFF.

The J gene is TRBJ2-1, the V gene TRBV29-1; 13 bases are a match to TRBD2. CDR3 length: 17 amino acids. Per germline, CDR1 SQVTM and CDR2 ANQGSEA. V lost 2 bases, J lost 0 bases, and 4 bases stayed unmatched. The CDR3 sequence: CSVERTSGGLSYNEQFF. The CDR3 region has the DNA TGCAGCGTTGAACGGACTAGCGGGGGCCTCTCCTACAATGAGCAGTTCTTC.

This clone was recorded only once. The rearrangement joins TRBV5-4 to TRBJ1-6; 8 nucleotides line up with TRBD1. J was trimmed by 7 bases and V by 5 bases; bases with no gene match: 5. The germline CDR1 and CDR2 sequences are SGHNT and YYREEE (reference sequence). This CDR3 contains 14 residues. CDR3 region: CASRGGQVNSPLHF. CDR3 nucleotide sequence: TGTGCCAGCAGAGGGGGACAGGTCAATTCACCCCTCCACTTT. Variable domain in full (rest from reference TRBV5-4 and TRBJ1-6): ETGVTQSPTHLIKTRGQQVTLRCSSQSGHNTVSWYQQALGQGPQFIFQYYREEENGRGNFPPRFSGLQFPNYSSELNVNALELDDSALYLCASRGGQVNSPLHFGNGTRLTVT.

Worth noting for this clone: One end of the junction does not line up with germline, which may come from a read error. This chain connects TRBV5-1 to TRBJ1-2; no clear D. CDR1 is SGHRS, CDR2 YFSETQ, per germline. The CDR3 runs 14 residues. CDR3 region: CASSLEPGLDWESF. CDR3 in DNA: TGCGCCAGCAGCTTGGAACCCGGGTTAGATTGGGAGAGCTTC.